The 16 T cell receptor beta chains below were found in one sample sequenced in a study of cytotoxic CD8 clonotypes in ibrutinib-treated CLL. This table comes from immunoSEQ multiplex PCR, and its TCRdb copy is limited to in-frame clones, with some not included. Altogether approximately 280,000 clones are present, more than 70% being singletons, with the ten largest covering about 5%. Sequencing used PBMCs, obtained at disease progression, from a patient treated with ibrutinib. The receptors were gathered from a human donor with chronic lymphocytic leukemia.

The J gene is TRBJ1-2, the V gene TRBV7-8; TRBD1 is a possible D gene (5 bases). The CDR3 runs to 14 residues. Trimming stripped 5 bases from V and 3 bases from J, with 13 bases between. Germline CDR1 is SGHVS and CDR2 is FQNEAQ. The CDR3 here is CASSRDQGDYGYTF. The DNA of the CDR3 is TGTGCCAGCAGCAGAGATCAGGGAGACTATGGCTACACCTTC.

The V gene is TRBV13, the J gene TRBJ2-5; possibly TRBD1 for D (6 bases). From germline, CDR1 is PRHDT and CDR2 FYEKMQ (reference sequence). Trimming left V 0 bases short and J 0 bases short, with 14 bases between. The CDR3 has 17 residues. The CDR3 DNA reads as TGTGCCAGCAGCTTAGGATGGGGGCGCCCAGACCAAGAGACCCAGTACTTC. The encoded protein is CASSLGWGRPDQETQYF. Full variable domain (remainder filled in from reference TRBV13 and TRBJ2-5): AAGVIQSPRHLIKEKRETATLKCYPIPRHDTVYWYQQGPGQDPQFLISFYEKMQSDKGSIPDRFSAQQFSDYHSELNMSSLELGDSALYFCASSLGWGRPDQETQYFGPGTRLLVL.

The rearrangement joins TRBV14 to TRBJ2-6; D call uncertain. CDR3 length equals 15 residues. Germline V gives CDR1 SGHDN, CDR2 FVKESK. V was cut by 2 bases and J by 0 bases, with 5 bases left in between. Written as DNA, the CDR3 is TGTGCCAGCAGCCAAAAGAGCTCTGGGGCCAACGTCCTGACTTTC. Its translation: CASSQKSSGANVLTF.

This clone appeared a single time. The V and J genes are TRBV7-8 and TRBJ1-2; possible D gene TRBD1, 6 bases. The germline CDR1 and CDR2 sequences are SGHVS and FQNEAQ. With 5 bases removed from V and 2 bases from J, the gap between germline ends came to 15 bases. This CDR3 region has 15 residues. The CDR3 DNA sequence: TGTGCCAGCAGCCCCTGGACAGCTGCGAACTATGGCTACACCTTC. It translates to CASSPWTAANYGYTF. The full variable domain, completed using reference TRBV7-8 and TRBJ1-2, is GAGVSQSPRYKVAKRGQDVALRCDPISGHVSLFWYQQALGQGPEFLTYFQNEAQLDKSGLPSDRFFAERPEGSVSTLKIQRTQQEDSAVYLCASSPWTAANYGYTFGSGTRLTVV.

The chain combines TRBV5-6 with TRBJ2-1, with D possibly TRBD2 on 6 matching bases. CDR1 and CDR2 from the germline V gene are SGHDT and YYEEEE. This CDR3 has 14 residues. V lost 4 bases, J lost 5 bases, and 13 bases lay in between. Written as DNA, the CDR3 is TGTGCCAGCAGCCCCTTCGGGGGAAACAATGAGCAGTTCTTC. Its protein is CASSPFGGNNEQFF.

The chain has TRBV5-1 and TRBJ1-2; 10 bases match TRBD1. V trimming: 3 bases; J trimming: 6 bases; junction bases outside the gene matches: 11. From germline, CDR1 is SGHRS and CDR2 YFSETQ. The CDR3 is 16 amino acids. CDR3 residues: CASSSEGTGTGDGYTF. For the CDR3, the DNA is TGCGCCAGCAGCTCGGAGGGGACCGGGACAGGGGATGGCTACACCTTC.

CDR3 nucleotides: TGTGCCAGCAGTTCCAGCGTAGAGACCCAGTACTTC. As protein: CASSSSVETQYF. V usage is TRBV28 and J usage is TRBJ2-5; no clear D. CDR3 length: 12 residues. V dropped 4 bases and J dropped 4 bases, with 7 bases sitting between them. From germline, CDR1 is MDHEN and CDR2 SYDVKM.

V is TRBV6-1 and J is TRBJ1-6; the D gene is possibly TRBD1 (5 bases). V was shortened by 2 bases and J by 4 bases, with 15 bases between the two germline ends. CDR3 length: 17 residues. The V gene's germline CDR1 is MNHNS and CDR2 SASEGT. In DNA, the CDR3 is TGTGCCAGCAGTGAACGAAGGGGATGGGTGTATAATTCACCCCTCCACTTT. Amino acids: CASSERRGWVYNSPLHF.

The chain combines TRBV6-5 with TRBJ2-2; D is unresolved. The CDR3 consists of 16 residues. V gave up 1 base and J gave up 0 bases, with 9 bases separating them. CDR1 is MNHEY and CDR2 is SVGAGI in the germline V gene. The DNA for the CDR3 is TGTGCCAGCAGTTACTACCATACTTCGAACACCGGGGAGCTGTTTTTT. Its translation is CASSYYHTSNTGELFF.

This clone was found a few times. Written as DNA, the CDR3 is TGTGCCAGCAGTGAAGCCAGGGGAGGGACGGCTGAAGCTTTCTTT. Protein: CASSEARGGTAEAFF. V is TRBV25-1 and J is TRBJ1-1, with a weak D call TRBD1 (6 bases). The length of the CDR3 is 15 residues. V was clipped by 2 bases and J by 6 bases, with 16 bases between them. Germline values: CDR1 MGHDK, CDR2 SYGVNS.

This clone turned up a few times. This chain joins TRBV25-1 and TRBJ1-1; D uncertain. This CDR3 has 13 amino acids. The V gene's germline CDR1 is MGHDK and CDR2 SYGVNS. V lost 1 base and J lost 5, with 8 bases in between. CDR3 loop: CASSEFRRTEAFF. CDR3 sequence (DNA): TGTGCCAGCAGTGAATTTAGACGGACTGAAGCTTTCTTT.

The rearrangement uses TRBV7-2 and TRBJ1-1; 7 bases match TRBD1. V shed 5 bases and J 1 base; nucleotides not matched to a gene: 1. Germline lookup yields CDR1 SGHTA and CDR2 FQGNSA. The CDR3 consists of 13 residues. The CDR3 loop reads CASSGTENTEAFF. Written as DNA, the CDR3 is TGTGCCAGCAGCGGGACAGAGAACACTGAAGCTTTCTTT.

This clone has only a few counts. The V and J genes are TRBV4-1 and TRBJ2-5; D gene uncertain. CDR1 is MGHRA, CDR2 YSYEKL, per germline. V lost 0 bases and J 2 bases, leaving 7 bases between the germline ends. CDR3 length equals 14 residues. CDR3 sequence reads: CASSQDMLQETQYF. CDR3 sequence (DNA): TGCGCCAGCAGCCAAGATATGCTACAAGAGACCCAGTACTTC.

V and J are TRBV7-8 and TRBJ1-4; D is ambiguous. The germline V gene encodes CDR1 SGHVS and CDR2 FQNEAQ. The CDR3 spans 15 residues. V lost 5 bases to trimming and J lost 8 bases, with 18 bases between them. Written as DNA, the CDR3 is TGTGCCAGCAGCGCCTACAGTGTCATCCAAGAAAAACTGTTTTTT. This gives the protein CASSAYSVIQEKLFF.

This chain joins TRBV27 and TRBJ1-2; 9 nucleotides match TRBD1. CDR1 MNHEY and CDR2 SMNVEV come from the germline V gene (reference sequence). V shed 5 bases and J 4 bases; nucleotides not matched to a gene: 8. This CDR3 contains 15 residues. The DNA of the CDR3 is TGTGCCAGCAGTAGAGGACAGGGGAATTTCTATGGCTACACCTTC. The encoded protein is CASSRGQGNFYGYTF.

The chain couples TRBV4-1 to TRBJ2-5, with D unresolved. Germline V gives CDR1 MGHRA, CDR2 YSYEKL. V was shortened by 0 bases and J by 5 bases, with 7 bases between the two germline ends. CDR3 length: 13 residues. This chain's CDR3 is CASSQEVLETQYF. CDR3 coding DNA: TGCGCCAGCAGCCAAGAGGTCCTTGAGACCCAGTACTTC.